The source of this T cell receptor (beta chain) is a study of T-cell reconstitution after alpha-beta-depleted transplantation in children. Study-level findings and limits: At around two months after transplant, the alpha-beta T cells were reportedly derived from several hundred expanded clones that came from non-depleted graft cells. One year after transplant, T-cell counts and diversity came mostly from newly produced T cells. The study traced high day-60 TCRbeta diversity in some patients to surviving recipient T cells and thymic progenitors.

This clonotype was detected a few times. What it binds is unknown. The library targeted TCRbeta and was prepared with unique molecular identifiers. TCRdb re-analysed the PCR reads in MiXCR, keeping a single row per CDR3 protein. Here the sample spans roughly 100,000 distinct CDR3 sequences, around 6.1% being singletons. Germline V gives CDR1 SGHVS, CDR2 FQNEAQ. The CDR3 covers 11 residues. Trimming took 6 bases from V and 4 from J, leaving 7 bases between them. The TCR comes from a female patient between 2 and 15 years old who had a stem cell transplant for Fanconi anemia, so the T cells may come from the graft donor. The specimen was PBMCs, mostly from graft donor cells, collected 60 days after TCRalphabeta/CD19-depleted stem cell transplant. This sequence joins TRBV7-8 and TRBJ2-7; D is uncertain. For the CDR3, the DNA is TGTGCCAGCAGTGCCTGGTACGAGCAGTACTTC. Translated: CASSAWYEQYF.